This TCR beta chain stems from a study of blood T cell repertoires in COVID-19. The CDR3 runs 15 residues. The germline V gene encodes CDR1 MNHNY and CDR2 SVGAGI (reference sequence). Between the trimmed V and J ends, which lost 2 bases and 9 bases, there was a span of 14 bases. The study drew participants aged about 18 to 95 years from around 24 US areas. Produced via immunoSEQ multiplex PCR; TCRdb's table is partial and in-frame only. Among 300,000 to 450,000 clones, 70% to 90% were seen once, and the ten largest hold about 1.5%. Specimen: PBMCs or T cells enriched from blood (not recorded which). This sequence joins TRBV6-6 and TRBJ1-6, with D maybe TRBD1 (6 bases). This clonotype was obtained from a man aged 25-40 years who had recovered from COVID-19. The CDR3 loop reads CASSYQGGFGSPLHF. CDR3 DNA: TGTGCCAGCAGTTACCAAGGGGGATTCGGTTCACCCCTCCACTTT.